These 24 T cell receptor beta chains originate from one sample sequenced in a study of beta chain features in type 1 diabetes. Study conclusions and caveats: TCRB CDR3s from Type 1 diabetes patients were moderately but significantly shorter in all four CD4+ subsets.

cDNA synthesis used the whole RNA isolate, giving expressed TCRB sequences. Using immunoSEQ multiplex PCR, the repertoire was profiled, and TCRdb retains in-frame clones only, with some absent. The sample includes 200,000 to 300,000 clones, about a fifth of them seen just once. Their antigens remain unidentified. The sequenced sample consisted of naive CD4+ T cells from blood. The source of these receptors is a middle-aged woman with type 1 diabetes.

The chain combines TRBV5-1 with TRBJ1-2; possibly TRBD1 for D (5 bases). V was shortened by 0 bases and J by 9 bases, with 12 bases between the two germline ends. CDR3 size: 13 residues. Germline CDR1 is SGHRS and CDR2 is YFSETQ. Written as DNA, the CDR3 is TGCGCCAGCAGCTTGGGCGGGGGGGAGCGCTACACCTTC. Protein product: CASSLGGGERYTF.

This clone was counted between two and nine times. CDR3 in DNA: TGTGCCAGCAGCGCCAGGGGAAACTACGAGCAGTACTTC. Its translation: CASSARGNYEQYF. The chain has TRBV14 and TRBJ2-7; the D gene is possibly TRBD1 (6 bases). The CDR3 runs to 13 residues. V gave up 5 bases and J gave up 3 bases, with 11 bases separating them. The germline V gene has CDR1 SGHDN and CDR2 FVKESK. The full variable domain, its missing parts supplied by reference TRBV14 and TRBJ2-7, is EAGVTQFPSHSVIEKGQTVTLRCDPISGHDNLYWYRRVMGKEIKFLLHFVKESKQDESGMPNNRFLAERTGGTYSTLKVQPAELEDSGVYFCASSARGNYEQYFGPGTRLTVT.

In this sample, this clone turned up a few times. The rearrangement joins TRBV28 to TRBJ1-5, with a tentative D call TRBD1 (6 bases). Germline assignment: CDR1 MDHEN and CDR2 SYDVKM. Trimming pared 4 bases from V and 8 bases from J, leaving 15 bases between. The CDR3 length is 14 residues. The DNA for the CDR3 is TGTGCCAGCAGTTCGGGACAACAGATTGAGCCCCAGCATTTT. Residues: CASSSGQQIEPQHF.

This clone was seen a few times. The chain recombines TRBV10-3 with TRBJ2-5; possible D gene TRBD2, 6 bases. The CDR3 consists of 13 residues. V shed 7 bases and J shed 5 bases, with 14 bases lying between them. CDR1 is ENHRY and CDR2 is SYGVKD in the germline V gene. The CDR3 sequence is CAIKASVEETQYF. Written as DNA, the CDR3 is TGTGCCATCAAGGCTAGCGTGGAGGAGACCCAGTACTTC.

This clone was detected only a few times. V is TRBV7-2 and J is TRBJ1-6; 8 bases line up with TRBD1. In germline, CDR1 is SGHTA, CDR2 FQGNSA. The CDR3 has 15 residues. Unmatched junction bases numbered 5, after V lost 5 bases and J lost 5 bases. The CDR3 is CASSIDRGNNSPLHF. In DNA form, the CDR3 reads TGTGCCAGCAGCATCGACAGGGGAAATAATTCACCCCTCCACTTT. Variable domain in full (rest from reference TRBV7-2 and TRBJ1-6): GAGVSQSPSNKVTEKGKDVELRCDPISGHTALYWYRQSLGQGLEFLIYFQGNSAPDKSGLPSDRFSAERTGGSVSTLTIQRTQQEDSAVYLCASSIDRGNNSPLHFGNGTRLTVT.

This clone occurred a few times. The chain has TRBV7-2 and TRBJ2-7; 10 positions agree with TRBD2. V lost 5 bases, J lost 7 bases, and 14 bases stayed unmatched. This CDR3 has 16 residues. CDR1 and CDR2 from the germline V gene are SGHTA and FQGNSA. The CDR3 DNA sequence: TGTGCCAGCAGCCCCCCCGGGTTAGCGGGAGGACGAGAGCAGTACTTC. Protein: CASSPPGLAGGREQYF.

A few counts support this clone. CDR3 nucleotides: TGTGCCAGCAGCTTTAGGGGGAACACTGAAGCTTTCTTT. Amino acid sequence: CASSFRGNTEAFF. The rearrangement uses TRBV7-2 and TRBJ1-1; weak D call: TRBD1 (5 bases). Trimming pared 3 bases from V and 1 base from J, leaving 6 bases between. This CDR3 has 13 amino acids. The germline V gene encodes CDR1 SGHTA and CDR2 FQGNSA.

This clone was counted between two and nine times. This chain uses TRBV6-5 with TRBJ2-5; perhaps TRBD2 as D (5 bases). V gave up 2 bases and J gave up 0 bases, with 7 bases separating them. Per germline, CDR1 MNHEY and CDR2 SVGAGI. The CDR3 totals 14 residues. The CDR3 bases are TGTGCCAGCAGTTACGTCGGGGACCAAGAGACCCAGTACTTC. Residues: CASSYVGDQETQYF.

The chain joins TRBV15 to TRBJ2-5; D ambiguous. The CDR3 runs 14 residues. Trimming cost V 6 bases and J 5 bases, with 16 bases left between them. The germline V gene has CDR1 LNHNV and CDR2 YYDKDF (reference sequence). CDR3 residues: CATRSPFERETQYF. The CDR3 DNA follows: TGTGCCACCAGGAGCCCTTTTGAGAGGGAGACCCAGTACTTC.

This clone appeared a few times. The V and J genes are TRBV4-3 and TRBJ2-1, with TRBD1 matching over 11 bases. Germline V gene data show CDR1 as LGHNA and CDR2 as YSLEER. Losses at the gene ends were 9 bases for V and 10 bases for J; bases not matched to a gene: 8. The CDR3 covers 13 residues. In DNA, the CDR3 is TGCGCCAGTAGGGACAGGGGGTTCGGGGAGCAGTTCTTC. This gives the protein CASRDRGFGEQFF.

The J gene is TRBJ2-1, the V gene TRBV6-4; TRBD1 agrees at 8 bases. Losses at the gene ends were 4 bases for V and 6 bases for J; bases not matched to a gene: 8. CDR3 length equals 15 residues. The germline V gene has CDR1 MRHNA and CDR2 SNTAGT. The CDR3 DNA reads TGTGCCAGCAGTGTGGACAGGGCAGGGGGCAATGAGCAGTTCTTC. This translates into CASSVDRAGGNEQFF.

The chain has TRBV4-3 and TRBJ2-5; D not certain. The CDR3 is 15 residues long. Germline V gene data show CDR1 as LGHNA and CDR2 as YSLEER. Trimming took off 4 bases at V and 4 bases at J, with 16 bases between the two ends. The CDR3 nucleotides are TGCGCCAGCAGCCCAGCAGGCCCCTTGGGAGAGACCCAGTACTTC. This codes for CASSPAGPLGETQYF.

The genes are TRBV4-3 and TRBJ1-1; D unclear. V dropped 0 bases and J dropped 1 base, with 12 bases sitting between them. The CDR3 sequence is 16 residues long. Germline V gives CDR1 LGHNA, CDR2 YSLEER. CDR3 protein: CASSQEATPRNTEAFF. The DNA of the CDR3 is TGCGCCAGCAGCCAAGAGGCGACACCCCGGAACACTGAAGCTTTCTTT.

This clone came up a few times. CDR3 sequence (DNA): TGTGCCAGCACACAGGGTCCCCATAACTATGGCTACACCTTC. This translates into CASTQGPHNYGYTF. V and J are TRBV6-5 and TRBJ1-2, with D perhaps TRBD1 (6 bases). The CDR3 spans 14 residues. Trimming pared 7 bases from V and 1 base from J, leaving 13 bases between. From germline, CDR1 is MNHEY and CDR2 SVGAGI.

DNA of the CDR3: TGTGCCACCAGCAGAGCGAGGGCTGGTGGCTACACCTTC. It specifies CATSRARAGGYTF. The genes are TRBV15 and TRBJ1-2; D not certain. From germline, CDR1 is LNHNV and CDR2 YYDKDF (reference sequence). V was trimmed by 1 base and J by 7 bases, leaving 10 bases between them. CDR3 length equals 13 residues.

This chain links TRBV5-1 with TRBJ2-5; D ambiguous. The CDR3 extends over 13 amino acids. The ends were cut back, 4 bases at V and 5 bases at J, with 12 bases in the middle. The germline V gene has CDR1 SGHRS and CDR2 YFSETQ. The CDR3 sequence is CASSPRLLETQYF. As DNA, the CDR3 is TGCGCCAGCAGCCCCCGACTTTTGGAGACCCAGTACTTC.

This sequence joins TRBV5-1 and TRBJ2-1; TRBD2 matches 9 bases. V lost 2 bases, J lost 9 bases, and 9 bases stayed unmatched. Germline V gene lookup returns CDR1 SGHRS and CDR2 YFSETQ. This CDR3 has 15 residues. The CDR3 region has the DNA TGCGCCAGCAGCTTAGGCGGGAGGGTTGAGAGTGAGCAGTTCTTC. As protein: CASSLGGRVESEQFF.

Here the CDR3 reads CASRRVAGSNEQFF. In DNA form, the CDR3 reads TGCGCCAGCAGACGGGTAGCGGGATCGAATGAGCAGTTCTTC. The chain couples TRBV5-1 to TRBJ2-1; TRBD2 matches 8 bases. The CDR3 runs 14 residues. The J segment lost 7 bases and the V segment lost 5 bases, leaving 8 bases of the junction unmatched. From germline, CDR1 is SGHRS and CDR2 YFSETQ.

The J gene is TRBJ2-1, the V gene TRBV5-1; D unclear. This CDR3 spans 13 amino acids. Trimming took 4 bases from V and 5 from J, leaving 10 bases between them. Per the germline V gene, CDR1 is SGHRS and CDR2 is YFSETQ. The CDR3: CASSTRSNNEQFF. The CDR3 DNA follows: TGCGCCAGCAGCACGCGGTCAAACAATGAGCAGTTCTTC.

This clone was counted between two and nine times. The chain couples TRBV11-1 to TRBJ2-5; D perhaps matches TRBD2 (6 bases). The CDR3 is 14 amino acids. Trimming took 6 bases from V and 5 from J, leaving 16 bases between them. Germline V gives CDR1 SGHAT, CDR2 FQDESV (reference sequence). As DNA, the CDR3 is TGTGCCAGCAGTCCTCGGGGGACCCAGGAGACCCAGTACTTC. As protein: CASSPRGTQETQYF.

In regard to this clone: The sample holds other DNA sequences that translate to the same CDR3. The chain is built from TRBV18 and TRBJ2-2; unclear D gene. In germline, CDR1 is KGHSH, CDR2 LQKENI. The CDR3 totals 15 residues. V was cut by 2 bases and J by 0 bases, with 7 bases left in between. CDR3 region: CASSPGTANTGELFF. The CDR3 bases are TGTGCCAGCTCACCAGGAACAGCGAACACCGGGGAGCTGTTTTTT.

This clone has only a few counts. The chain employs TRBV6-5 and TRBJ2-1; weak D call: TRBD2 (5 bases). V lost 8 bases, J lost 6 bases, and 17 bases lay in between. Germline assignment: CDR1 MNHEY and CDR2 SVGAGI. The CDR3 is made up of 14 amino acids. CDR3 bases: TGTGCCAGCTATAAGACTACCGGTGGCAATGAGCAGTTCTTC. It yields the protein CASYKTTGGNEQFF.

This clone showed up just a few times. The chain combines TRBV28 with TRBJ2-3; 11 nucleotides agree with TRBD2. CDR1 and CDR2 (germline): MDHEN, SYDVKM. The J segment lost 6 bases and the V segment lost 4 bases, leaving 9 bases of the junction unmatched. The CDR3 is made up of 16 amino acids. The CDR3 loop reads CASSSVLAGATDTQYF. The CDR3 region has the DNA TGTGCCAGCAGTTCCGTACTAGCGGGGGCCACCGATACGCAGTATTTT.

CDR3 coding DNA: TGTGCCAGCAGCTATGACAGGGAAGGGACTGAAGCTTTCTTT. This codes for CASSYDREGTEAFF. The chain employs TRBV16 and TRBJ1-1, with 7 bases lining up with TRBD1. This CDR3 is built from 14 residues. The junction had 8 bases not matched to a gene; V was cut back by 5 bases and J by 5 bases. Germline V gene lookup returns CDR1 KGHSY and CDR2 FQNENV.